Below, one T cell receptor (beta chain) is given with its context. The data derive from a study of chemoradiotherapy in HPV16-positive cancers. Samples were taken several times over chemoradiotherapy. This table comes from immunoSEQ multiplex PCR, and its TCRdb copy is limited to in-frame clones, with some not included. The sample records about 35,000 clones, about nine tenths being singletons. Trimming left V 2 bases short and J 4 bases short, with 12 bases between. This CDR3 has 15 residues. CDR1 is MNHNS and CDR2 is SASEGT in the germline V gene. The clonotype originates from a human donor with HPV-associated anogenital cancer. Sequenced material: blood, taken from a patient who underwent chemoradiotherapy. This chain links TRBV6-1 with TRBJ1-3; D might be TRBD1 (6 bases). CDR3 DNA sequence: TGTGCCAGCAGTGAACCAGGGGAGGGAGGAAACACCATATATTTT. Translation gives CASSEPGEGGNTIYF.